A selection of T cell receptor beta chains follows, all from one sample in a study of blood T cell repertoires in COVID-19. The method was immunoSEQ multiplex PCR; TCRdb's version includes in-frame clones alone and lacks a portion of them. The sample shows 50,000 or so clones, more than 70% of them seen only once. The specimen sequenced was peripheral blood. These receptors were taken from a woman in her sixties with acute or convalescent COVID-19. Both conserved end residues are part of each CDR3. Fields, in order: V gene, D gene, CDR3 length, J gene, CDR3 DNA, CDR3 protein. A D gene is named only where the DNA matches it firmly.

v_call: TRBV5-4; d_call: -; cdr3_length: 14; j_call: TRBJ1-5; cdr3_nt: TGTGCCAGCAGCTTGGAGGGGGTTAATCAGCCCCAGCATTTT; cdr3_aa: CASSLEGVNQPQHF
v_call: TRBV5-1; d_call: TRBD2; cdr3_length: 14; j_call: TRBJ2-7; cdr3_nt: TGCGCCAGCAGCTTGGCTCCACTAGCGGGAGAGCAGTACTTC; cdr3_aa: CASSLAPLAGEQYF
v_call: TRBV2; d_call: TRBD2; cdr3_length: 15; j_call: TRBJ2-1; cdr3_nt: TGTGCCAGCAGTGAAGGGCGGGAGTGGATTGATGAGCAGTTCTTC; cdr3_aa: CASSEGREWIDEQFF
v_call: TRBV27; d_call: -; cdr3_length: 16; j_call: TRBJ1-5; cdr3_nt: TGTGCCAGCAAACCGAGCTCCGGGGGGGGGAATCAGCCCCAGCATTTT; cdr3_aa: CASKPSSGGGNQPQHF
v_call: TRBV21-1; d_call: -; cdr3_length: 15; j_call: TRBJ1-5; cdr3_nt: TGTGCCAGCATGATGGGGGACAGAATAAATCAGCCCCAGCATTTT; cdr3_aa: CASMMGDRINQPQHF
v_call: TRBV24-1; d_call: TRBD2; cdr3_length: 15; j_call: TRBJ2-1; cdr3_nt: TGTGCCACCAGTGATCCGCCTAGCGGGACCGTTGAGCAGTTCTTC; cdr3_aa: CATSDPPSGTVEQFF
v_call: TRBV28; d_call: -; cdr3_length: 12; j_call: TRBJ1-2; cdr3_nt: TGTGCCAGCAGTTCCTCGGTGTATGGCTACACCTTC; cdr3_aa: CASSSSVYGYTF
v_call: TRBV19; d_call: -; cdr3_length: 17; j_call: TRBJ1-6; cdr3_nt: TGTGCCAGTAGAGAAAATGGGGGCGCGAGTCAAAATTCACCCCTCCACTTT; cdr3_aa: CASRENGGASQNSPLHF
v_call: TRBV11-2; d_call: TRBD1; cdr3_length: 15; j_call: TRBJ1-2; cdr3_nt: TGTGCCAGCAGCCCGAAGTGGGACAGGCGGCATGGCTACACCTTC; cdr3_aa: CASSPKWDRRHGYTF
v_call: TRBV6-5; d_call: -; cdr3_length: 15; j_call: TRBJ2-7; cdr3_nt: TGTGCCAGCAGTTACTCAAGCAGGGGCTCCTACGAGCAGTACTTC; cdr3_aa: CASSYSSRGSYEQYF
v_call: TRBV6-5; d_call: -; cdr3_length: 14; j_call: TRBJ1-1; cdr3_nt: TGTGCCAGCAGTATAAACAGGGAATTCTCTGAAGCTTTCTTT; cdr3_aa: CASSINREFSEAFF
v_call: TRBV29-1; d_call: TRBD2; cdr3_length: 13; j_call: TRBJ2-7; cdr3_nt: TGCAGCGTTCTAAGGACTAGCGGGTACGAGCAGTACTTC; cdr3_aa: CSVLRTSGYEQYF
v_call: TRBV27; d_call: -; cdr3_length: 14; j_call: TRBJ1-2; cdr3_nt: TGTGCCAGCAGCCCGGGCGCGGGCAACTATGGCTACACCTTC; cdr3_aa: CASSPGAGNYGYTF